This T cell receptor (beta chain) comes out of a study of CD8+ T cells in alopecia areata (dated by TCRdb to the late 2010s). For the study in its entirety: Treated patients were enrolled in an open-label pilot trial of oral tofacitinib at 5 to 10 mg twice daily for moderate-to-severe alopecia areata. Biopsies were taken from tofacitinib-treated patients at baseline and again at 4 and 24 weeks into treatment, and several of those patients also had a later scalp biopsy. TCRbeta CDR3 regions were amplified by immunoSEQ multiplex PCR using 35 Vbeta forward and 13 Jbeta reverse primers. In both human patients and the C3H/HeJ mouse model, the study applied high-throughput TCRbeta sequencing to look at T cell clonal expansion in alopecia areata. In treated patients, disease severity was measured using the SALT score, which gives the percentage of scalp surface area affected. Scalp clonality was compared among normal scalp (n=4), patchy alopecia areata scalp (n=8), and alopecia totalis/universalis scalp (n=8). In humans, TCRbeta sequencing was performed on scalp tissue and on sorted CD4+ and CD8+ peripheral blood T cells from healthy controls and from patients with patchy or totalis/universalis alopecia areata. The RNA source kit depended on sample type: the PAXgene miRNA kit for fixed scalp, the miRNeasy kit for PBMCs, and the RNeasy kit for mouse skin. Patients received tofacitinib for 6 to 18 months and were then followed off drug for 6 months to check for delayed response and recurrence.

V was cut back by 0 bases and J by 0 bases, leaving a gap of 12 bases between them. The CDR3, cysteine through phenylalanine, is 17 amino acids long. The read is trimmed to its CDR3 DNA, 51 bases read in frame from base 1. CDR1 and CDR2 (LNHNV, YYDKDF) derive from the germline V gene (reference sequence). Per the publication, the time point label means: less than five weeks on oral tofacitinib. Sample treatment or condition, as interpreted from the label and publication: oral pan-JAK inhibitor, 5-10 mg twice daily. Peripheral blood and lesional scalp punch biopsies were obtained from patients with alopecia areata. PBMCs were isolated by density centrifugation and stained for CD3, CD4 and CD8, after which CD4+ and CD8+ T cells were sorted on a FACSAria. The library was prepared using the immunoSEQ multiplex PCR assay. RNA was extracted from all samples and reverse transcribed into cDNA as template for TCR sequencing. First-strand cDNA was synthesized using SuperScript III with a 2:1 mix of oligo-dT and random hexamers. A synthetic immune receptor repertoire was used to gauge amplification bias, and whatever bias remained was removed computationally. In the paper's pipeline: Raw reads were preprocessed to remove errors, and CDR3 was defined according to IMGT conventions as the region from the conserved cysteine to phenylalanine. Clonality was computed as 1 minus the Shannon entropy, with the entropy normalized by log2 of the number of productive unique TCRs. Whether each scalp clone was CD4 or CD8 was inferred by checking scalp TCRbeta sequences against the CD4 and CD8 repertoires from sorted blood. Held by TCRdb, this immuneACCESS table contains in-frame sequences only and omits some clones. Under half of the omission traces to an unresolved V gene where checked; the cause of the rest is unknown. V and J calls plus clone size are reproduced from that table; the DNA served to infer D and trimming. Across this sample there are about 200,000 clones, with 64% seen only once. The top ten clones comprise about 4.2% of the sample.

As to this clone: No antigen is known for it. There are no base qualities to consult, and no much larger clone falls within one base.

The full study reports these points: Compared with normal scalp, lesional scalp had higher clonality and more expanded CD8+ clones, particularly in alopecia totalis/universalis, a pattern that suggests antigenic drive. Unlike mouse skin, where gammadelta T cells dominate, normal human skin contains resident alphabeta T cells that get sequenced too, which complicates analysis of the scalp TCR repertoire. Tofacitinib significantly decreased scalp clonality and the number of expanded CD8+ clones among the top 100 scalp clones. Because the treated cohort was small and had just a single nonresponder, larger studies are needed to establish links between baseline CD8+ expansion and response. Many expanded lesional clones were found to persist in scalp and blood during tofacitinib treatment, and relapse after treatment cessation may be partly explained by this persistence. Shared TCR sequences between patients were less evident than in mice, which may be partly attributable to HLA diversity in the patient population.

This sequence uses TRBV15 and TRBJ2-4, with the D gene call left open. This clonotype was sampled from a human donor with alopecia areata. The specimen was CD4+ T cells sorted from blood, collected at week 4, from a patient treated with tofacitinib. The CDR3 region has the sequence CATSRDLGNLAKNIQYF. In nucleotides, the sequence is TGTGCCACCAGCAGAGATCTGGGGAACCTAGCCAAAAACATTCAGTACTTC.